This T cell receptor beta chain was found in a study of T cell responses to AZD1222 COVID-19 vaccine. Study-wide results and caveats: Researchers report vaccine-associated CD4 TCRs spanning spike, with dominance at 160-218 and 743-854.

Germline V lookup: CDR1 SEHNR, CDR2 FQNEAQ (reference sequence). V was trimmed by 3 bases and J by 4 bases, leaving 8 bases between them. The CDR3 covers 13 residues. As concerns this clone: The target antigen is unknown.

Profiled with immunoSEQ multiplex PCR; TCRdb holds only in-frame clones, not every one. The sample lists 75,000 to 90,000 clones, more than 85% occurring once. This chain links TRBV7-9 with TRBJ2-3; a weak D match, TRBD1 (7 bases). The source material was peripheral blood, sampled 28 days after the second AZD1222 dose. This receptor was obtained from an adult who received the AZD1222 COVID-19 vaccine. The DNA of the CDR3 is TGTGCCAGCAGCTTCAGGGGGGCAGATACGCAGTATTTT. This encodes CASSFRGADTQYF.